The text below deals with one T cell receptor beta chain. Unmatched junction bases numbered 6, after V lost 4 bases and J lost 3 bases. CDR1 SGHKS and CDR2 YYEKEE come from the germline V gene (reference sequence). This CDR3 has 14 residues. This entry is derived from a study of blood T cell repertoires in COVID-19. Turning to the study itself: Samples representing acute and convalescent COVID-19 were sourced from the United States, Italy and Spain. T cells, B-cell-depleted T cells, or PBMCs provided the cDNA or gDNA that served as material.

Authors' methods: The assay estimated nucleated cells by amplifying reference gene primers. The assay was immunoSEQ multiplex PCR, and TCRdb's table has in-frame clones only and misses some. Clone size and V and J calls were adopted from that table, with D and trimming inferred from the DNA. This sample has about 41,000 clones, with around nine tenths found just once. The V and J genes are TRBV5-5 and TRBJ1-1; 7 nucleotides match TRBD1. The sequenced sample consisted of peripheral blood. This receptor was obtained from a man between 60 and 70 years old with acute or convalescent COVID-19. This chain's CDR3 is CASSPRQGDTEAFF. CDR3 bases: TGTGCCAGCAGCCCTCGACAGGGCGACACTGAAGCTTTCTTT.